The next 27 T cell receptor beta chains were all read from a single sample in a study of blood T cell repertoires in COVID-19. Profiling relied on immunoSEQ multiplex PCR, and the TCRdb table lists in-frame clones only, not all of them. The repertoire holds approximately 56,000 clones, around 84% seen once, with around 13% in the top ten. Sequencing input: peripheral blood. Every receptor here comes from a woman older than 75 with acute or convalescent COVID-19.

The gene calls are TRBV6-6 and TRBJ2-1, with a possible D match to TRBD2 (6 bases). V was trimmed by 4 bases and J by 7 bases, leaving 20 bases between them. This CDR3 comprises 16 residues. The V gene's germline CDR1 is MNHNY and CDR2 SVGAGI (reference sequence). The CDR3 protein is CASSSSVSGTGNEQFF. Written as DNA, the CDR3 is TGTGCCAGCAGTTCTAGCGTGTCGGGGACGGGTAATGAGCAGTTCTTC.

This clone has just one count. The J gene is TRBJ1-5, the V gene TRBV5-1; D gene uncertain. The germline CDR1 and CDR2 sequences are SGHRS and YFSETQ. The CDR3 spans 14 residues. Trimming took off 2 bases at V and 5 bases at J, with 11 bases between the two ends. The CDR3 coding sequence is TGCGCCAGCAGCTTTGGGAGCGGGGATCAGCCCCAGCATTTT. As protein: CASSFGSGDQPQHF.

This clone was recorded once. This rearrangement joins TRBV5-5 to TRBJ1-5, with a possible D match to TRBD1 (6 bases). Trimming took 1 base from V and 7 from J, leaving 15 bases between them. CDR3 length: 15 residues. Germline V gene sequence: CDR1 SGHKS, CDR2 YYEKEE (reference sequence). The CDR3 DNA reads TGTGCCAGCAGCTTGATCACAGGGAAGAACCAGCCCCAGCATTTT. This translates into CASSLITGKNQPQHF.

The V and J genes are TRBV4-1 and TRBJ2-7; 9 nucleotides agree with TRBD1. This CDR3 is 15 amino acids long. Germline CDR1 and CDR2: MGHRA and YSYEKL. V dropped 1 base and J dropped 4; count of bases not matched to a gene: 5. Written as DNA, the CDR3 is TGCGCCAGCAGCCAAGGTGGGACAGGGCTATACGAGCAGTACTTC. It is translated as CASSQGGTGLYEQYF.

The V call is TRBV10-3, the J call TRBJ1-3; D unresolved. This CDR3 contains 15 residues. Germline V gives CDR1 ENHRY, CDR2 SYGVKD. V lost 2 bases to trimming and J lost 0 bases, with 8 bases between them. The CDR3 spells CAISEREDSGNTIYF. The CDR3, as DNA: TGTGCCATCAGTGAGAGGGAGGACTCTGGAAACACCATATATTTT.

This rearrangement joins TRBV3-1 (or the pseudogene TRBV3-2) to TRBJ1-5; no clear D gene. The CDR3 covers 13 residues. The germline gives CDR1 LGHDT, CDR2 YNNKEL (reference sequence). V lost 1 base to trimming and J lost 5 bases, with 6 bases between them. In DNA form, the CDR3 reads TGTGCCAGCAGCCAAGGTGACTATCAGCCCCAGCATTTT. Its translation: CASSQGDYQPQHF.

This clone appeared once. This chain connects TRBV7-9 to TRBJ2-2, with D possibly TRBD2 on 5 matching bases. The CDR3 sequence is 13 residues long. Germline V gene data show CDR1 as SEHNR and CDR2 as FQNEAQ (reference sequence). The V and J ends lost 3 bases and 6 bases respectively, with 8 bases between them. Written as DNA, the CDR3 is TGTGCCAGCAGCTTGGGCGGGTCCGGGGAGCTGTTTTTT. It encodes CASSLGGSGELFF. The full variable domain, completed using reference TRBV7-9 and TRBJ2-2, is DTGVSQNPRHKITKRGQNVTFRCDPISEHNRLYWYRQTLGQGPEFLTYFQNEAQLEKSRLLSDRFSAERPKGSFSTLEIQRTEQGDSAMYLCASSLGGSGELFFGEGSRLTVL.

V usage is TRBV12-3 or TRBV12-4 and J usage is TRBJ1-1; D is uncertain. CDR3 length: 13 residues. Trimming pared 2 bases from V and 3 bases from J, leaving 7 bases between. The CDR3 nucleotides are TGTGCCAGCAGTTTACGTTCCGACACTGAAGCTTTCTTT. As protein: CASSLRSDTEAFF.

The genes are TRBV7-2 and TRBJ1-2; TRBD1 agrees at 9 bases. This CDR3 is built from 14 residues. Trimming took 5 bases from V and 7 from J; bases not matched to a gene: 8. The germline gives CDR1 SGHTA, CDR2 FQGNSA. In DNA form, the CDR3 reads TGTGCCAGCAGCAGATCCGGGACAGGGTTTGGCTACACCTTC. Its protein is CASSRSGTGFGYTF.

The chain uses TRBV7-2 and TRBJ1-5; possibly TRBD1 for D (6 bases). This CDR3 is built from 15 residues. From germline, CDR1 is SGHTA and CDR2 FQGNSA. V was cut by 5 bases and J by 0 bases, with 11 bases left in between. The CDR3 bases are TGTGCCAGCAGCATTCAGGGGTATAGCAATCAGCCCCAGCATTTT. It encodes CASSIQGYSNQPQHF.

The CDR3 bases are TGTGCCAGCAGCGGAGACATGGGCGATCAGCCCCAGCATTTT. It specifies CASSGDMGDQPQHF. V and J are TRBV9 and TRBJ1-5; D is unresolved. This CDR3 spans 14 amino acids. Germline V gene data show CDR1 as SGDLS and CDR2 as YYNGEE. V was cut by 3 bases and J by 5 bases, with 12 bases left in between.

This CDR3 is CASSLYAQGARGNQPQHF. The CDR3 DNA sequence: TGTGCCAGCAGCCTGTATGCGCAGGGGGCGAGGGGCAATCAGCCCCAGCATTTT. This chain connects TRBV7-9 to TRBJ1-5, with TRBD1 matching over 8 bases. Germline CDR1 and CDR2: SEHNR and FQNEAQ (reference sequence). V shed 5 bases, J shed 2 bases, and the junction held 14 bases outside the gene matches. The CDR3 runs 18 residues.

In this sample, this clone turned up once. V gene TRBV5-4 combines with J gene TRBJ2-3; 10 bases agree with TRBD1. Germline values: CDR1 SGHNT, CDR2 YYREEE (reference sequence). Trimming took 5 bases from V and 3 from J; bases not matched to a gene: 6. This CDR3 contains 15 residues. The CDR3 DNA is TGTGCCAGCAGTAGGGACAGGGGCCAGACAGATACGCAGTATTTT. Its protein product is CASSRDRGQTDTQYF.

Only a few counts were recorded for this clone. The rearrangement uses TRBV2 and TRBJ1-2, with unresolved D. Germline V gene sequence: CDR1 SNHLY, CDR2 FYNNEI. CDR3 length: 14 amino acids. The V and J ends lost 4 bases and 8 bases respectively, with 17 bases between them. The CDR3 here is CASSGLTPPLGYTF. CDR3 nucleotides: TGTGCCAGCAGTGGACTAACGCCTCCACTGGGCTACACCTTC.

The rearrangement joins TRBV7-9 to TRBJ2-7, with 9 bases matching TRBD1. With 5 bases clipped from V and 4 bases from J, the junction kept 9 bases outside the gene matches. Germline assignment: CDR1 SEHNR and CDR2 FQNEAQ (reference sequence). The CDR3 consists of 15 residues. The CDR3 reads CASSDSGTGWYEQYF. CDR3 coding DNA: TGTGCCAGCAGCGACTCCGGGACAGGGTGGTACGAGCAGTACTTC.

The chain combines TRBV4-2 with TRBJ2-3; the match to TRBD2 covers 8 bases. In germline, CDR1 is LGHNA, CDR2 YNFKEQ. The J segment lost 3 bases and the V segment lost 3 bases, leaving 8 bases of the junction unmatched. The CDR3 is 16 residues long. The CDR3 loop is CASSHLNSGATDTQYF. The DNA of the CDR3 is TGTGCCAGCAGCCACCTGAATAGCGGGGCGACAGATACGCAGTATTTT.

The V call is TRBV19, the J call TRBJ2-7, with 7 positions matching TRBD1. CDR1 and CDR2 (germline): LNHDA, SQIVND (reference sequence). V lost 5 bases and J lost 4; bases outside the gene matches: 8. The CDR3 is 14 residues long. The CDR3 sequence is CASSPRDRQYEQYF. The CDR3 DNA sequence: TGTGCCAGTAGTCCCCGGGACAGACAGTACGAGCAGTACTTC.

This chain uses TRBV6-5 with TRBJ2-2; 8 bases line up with TRBD1. Trimming cost V 8 bases and J 2 bases; bases outside gene matches: 1. There are 13 residues in the CDR3. Germline CDR1 is MNHEY and CDR2 is SVGAGI. This CDR3 reads CASDRGNTGELFF. CDR3 sequence (DNA): TGTGCCAGCGACAGGGGAAACACCGGGGAGCTGTTTTTT.

This clone was counted at least ten times. The chain has TRBV4-1 and TRBJ1-3, with D perhaps matching TRBD1 (5 bases). The CDR3 is made up of 13 amino acids. Trimming removed 7 bases from V and 2 bases from J, with 9 bases in between. Germline V gene lookup returns CDR1 MGHRA and CDR2 YSYEKL. Here the CDR3 DNA reads TGCGCCAGCAACGGGGGGACTGGAAACACCATATATTTT. Protein sequence: CASNGGTGNTIYF.

CDR3 nucleotide sequence: TGTGCCAGCAGCCAAGATGGGACAAGAAATGAAAAACTGTTTTTT. Its translation is CASSQDGTRNEKLFF. The chain joins TRBV3-1 (or the pseudogene TRBV3-2) to TRBJ1-4; the D gene is possibly TRBD1 (6 bases). Germline V gene sequence: CDR1 LGHDT, CDR2 YNNKEL (reference sequence). The CDR3 runs to 15 residues. V was trimmed by 0 bases and J by 5 bases, leaving 10 bases between them.

The CDR3 sequence is CASSLGLVGKGETQYF. The CDR3 bases are TGTGCCAGCAGCTTAGGATTAGTGGGGAAGGGGGAGACCCAGTACTTC. This sequence joins TRBV7-2 and TRBJ2-5, with D perhaps matching TRBD1 (5 bases). Trimming left V 1 base short and J 5 bases short, with 17 bases between. CDR3 size: 16 residues. Germline values: CDR1 SGHTA, CDR2 FQGNSA.

The V call is TRBV18, the J call TRBJ2-1; TRBD1 matches 9 bases. Germline V gene sequence: CDR1 KGHSH, CDR2 LQKENI. Trimming removed 2 bases from V and 8 bases from J; junction bases left unmatched: 4. The CDR3 length is 14 residues. CDR3 in DNA: TGTGCCAGCTCACCAGGGACAGGGACGGATGAGCAGTTCTTC. This encodes CASSPGTGTDEQFF.

This clone was picked up one time. The chain joins TRBV9 to TRBJ2-7; 7 nucleotides align to TRBD1. J gave up 3 bases and V 3 bases, and 12 bases lay outside the gene matches. The CDR3 totals 16 residues. Germline CDR1 reads SGDLS; CDR2 reads YYNGEE. CDR3 in DNA: TGTGCCAGCAGCGCAACCTACCGGGACAGATTCTACGAGCAGTACTTC. This translates into CASSATYRDRFYEQYF.

In its sample, this clone was seen a few times. The chain links TRBV25-1 to TRBJ1-5; unclear D gene. Germline loops: CDR1 MGHDK, CDR2 SYGVNS. Trimming left V 7 bases short and J 2 bases short, with 3 bases between. This CDR3 has 11 residues. The CDR3 nucleotides are TGTGCCAGCACGGGCAATCAGCCCCAGCATTTT. Protein sequence: CASTGNQPQHF. The complete variable domain, with remaining parts taken from reference TRBV25-1 and TRBJ1-5, reads EADIYQTPRYLVIGTGKKITLECSQTMGHDKMYWYQQDPGMELHLIHYSYGVNSTEKGDLSSESTVSRIRTEHFPLTLESARPSHTSQYLCASTGNQPQHFGDGTRLSIL.

The J gene is TRBJ2-1, the V gene TRBV4-2; D possibly corresponds to TRBD1 (5 bases). The CDR3 is made up of 16 amino acids. V gave up 0 bases and J gave up 2 bases, with 11 bases separating them. The germline CDR1 and CDR2 sequences are LGHNA and YNFKEQ. DNA of the CDR3: TGTGCCAGCAGCCAAGACCGACAGCGAACCTACAATGAGCAGTTCTTC. Translated, it gives CASSQDRQRTYNEQFF.

This clone has a handful of counts. This chain uses TRBV5-5 with TRBJ2-7; D unresolved. Trimming shortened V by 3 bases and J by 6 bases, and 16 bases separated the two germline ends. Germline V gives CDR1 SGHKS, CDR2 YYEKEE (reference sequence). The CDR3 length is 14 residues. CDR3 residues: CASSSRAGLAEQYF. The DNA for the CDR3 is TGTGCCAGCAGCTCGCGCGCAGGTCTGGCCGAGCAGTACTTC.

This clone was seen only a few times. The chain recombines TRBV25-1 with TRBJ2-5; 10 bases are a match to TRBD2. V shed 1 base, J shed 5 bases, and the junction held 7 bases outside the gene matches. CDR1 and CDR2 from the germline V gene are MGHDK and SYGVNS. The CDR3 extends over 16 amino acids. The CDR3 loop is CASSESGLANRETQYF. CDR3 nucleotides: TGTGCCAGCAGTGAATCGGGACTAGCGAACAGGGAGACCCAGTACTTC.